This record looks at one TCR beta chain sequence and its context. This sample is drawn from a study of blood T cell repertoires in COVID-19. Study-level information: Researchers got acute and convalescent COVID-19 samples from the United States, Italy and Spain. T cells, B-cell-depleted T cells, or PBMCs provided the cDNA or gDNA that served as material.

Germline loops: CDR1 LGHDT, CDR2 YNNKEL (reference sequence). V lost 7 bases and J lost 2, with 12 bases in between. The length of the CDR3 is 13 residues. Authors' processing steps: The authors estimated nucleated cell counts from reference gene primer amplification. Libraries were prepared by immunoSEQ multiplex PCR; TCRdb keeps only in-frame clonotypes and omits some of them. The DNA gave D and trimming, while V, J and clone size come from that table. The table includes about 65,000 clones, roughly 92% detected once. Sequenced material: peripheral blood. This sequence originates from a man between 65 and 85 years old with active COVID-19. This chain joins TRBV3-1 (or the pseudogene TRBV3-2) and TRBJ2-7; D not certain. The CDR3 here is CASTSTRTYEQYF. Here the CDR3 DNA reads TGTGCCAGCACCTCGACACGGACCTACGAGCAGTACTTC.